A single sample is the source of the 8 T cell receptor beta chains below, sequenced in a study of blood T cell repertoires in COVID-19 (dated by TCRdb to 2020 to 2022). The method behind the library was the immunoSEQ multiplex PCR assay. TCRdb obtained this table from immuneACCESS and retained in-frame rearrangements with V and J assigned. These tables miss some clones; where compared with another copy, unresolved V genes account for less than half of the shortfall, and the remainder is unexplained. The sample table holds approximately 250,000 clones, of which 85% to 90% were seen once. Clones ranked in the top ten supply 4.1% of the sample. Sequencing was done on a sample of PBMCs or T cells enriched from blood (not recorded which). The receptors come from a woman in her twenties or thirties who had recovered from COVID-19.

The rearrangement uses TRBV2 and TRBJ1-4; no firm D call. With 10 bases removed from V and 0 bases from J, the gap between germline ends came to 9 bases. Germline CDR1 SNHLY, CDR2 FYNNEI. The CDR3 is 13 amino acids. The CDR3 DNA reads TGTGCCAACAGCCGTTCAACTAATGAAAAACTGTTTTTT. Its protein product is CANSRSTNEKLFF.

The V and J genes are TRBV30 and TRBJ1-5; a possible D gene is TRBD1 (6 bases). Looked up from germline, CDR1 is GTSNPN and CDR2 is SVGIG (reference sequence). The V and J ends lost 5 bases and 3 bases respectively, with 11 bases between them. The CDR3 has 13 amino acids. CDR3 nucleotide sequence: TGTGCCTGGGGCACAGGGTACAATCAGCCCCAGCATTTT. Translated: CAWGTGYNQPQHF.

The rearrangement uses TRBV30 and TRBJ1-5, with 7 bases lining up with TRBD1. The V gene's germline CDR1 is GTSNPN and CDR2 SVGIG (reference sequence). This CDR3 spans 15 amino acids. V trimming: 3 bases; J trimming: 4 bases; junction bases outside the gene matches: 9. The CDR3 sequence is CAWSRGGTVNQPQHF. Here the CDR3 DNA reads TGTGCCTGGAGCAGAGGAGGGACAGTGAATCAGCCCCAGCATTTT. The variable domain in full, with the rest retrieved from reference TRBV30 and TRBJ1-5, is SQTIHQWPATLVQPVGSPLSLECTVEGTSNPNLYWYRQAAGRGLQLLFYSVGIGQISSEVPQNLSASRPQDRQFILSSKKLLLSDSGFYLCAWSRGGTVNQPQHFGDGTRLSIL.

The chain's CDR3 is CASSMISGRSNEQYF. DNA of the CDR3: TGTGCCAGCAGCATGATTAGCGGGAGATCAAACGAGCAGTACTTC. The J gene is TRBJ2-7, the V gene TRBV28; 9 bases line up with TRBD2. The CDR3 spans 15 residues. CDR1 MDHEN and CDR2 SYDVKM come from the germline V gene. Unmatched junction bases numbered 11, after V lost 6 bases and J lost 5 bases.

The J gene is TRBJ1-1, the V gene TRBV28, with D perhaps TRBD1 (5 bases). In germline, CDR1 is MDHEN, CDR2 SYDVKM. CDR3 length: 13 residues. Trimming took off 6 bases at V and 4 bases at J, with 12 bases between the two ends. The CDR3 sequence is CASSDSLFTEAFF. The CDR3, as DNA: TGTGCCAGCAGCGACAGTTTGTTCACTGAAGCTTTCTTT.

This chain links TRBV4-2 with TRBJ2-1, with D tentatively TRBD2 (5 bases). The V gene's germline CDR1 is LGHNA and CDR2 YNFKEQ. The ends were cut back, 0 bases at V and 2 bases at J, with 8 bases in the middle. This CDR3 is built from 15 residues. CDR3 DNA: TGTGCCAGCAGCCAAGATCTAGCTACCTACAATGAGCAGTTCTTC. This codes for CASSQDLATYNEQFF.

The gene calls are TRBV5-1 and TRBJ2-7; 7 bases map to TRBD2. The germline V gene encodes CDR1 SGHRS and CDR2 YFSETQ. The V gene end was trimmed by 1 base and the J gene end by 2 bases; junction bases not matched to a gene: 12. The CDR3 is 17 amino acids. CDR3 sequence (DNA): TGCGCCAGCAGCTTGACTAGCAGCCCTCGGGGGGCCTACGAGCAGTACTTC. Translation: CASSLTSSPRGAYEQYF.

The chain carries TRBV11-2 and TRBJ2-7, with D perhaps TRBD1 (5 bases). The V gene's germline CDR1 is SGHAT and CDR2 FQNNGV. This CDR3 is 12 amino acids long. V lost 3 bases to trimming and J lost 4 bases, with 7 bases between them. The CDR3 reads CASSFRGYEQYF. CDR3 DNA: TGTGCCAGCAGCTTTAGGGGATACGAGCAGTACTTC.